A single sample is the source of the 24 T cell receptor beta chains below, sequenced in a study of CD8 T cells in Susac syndrome. A quantity of about 0.5 to 1 ug RNA underwent reverse transcription using random hexamers. Via MiXCR, TCRdb re-called the immunoSEQ multiplex PCR reads, giving one row per CDR3 protein. The sample shows under 150,000 distinct CDR3 sequences, approximately 89% of them seen only once. Sequencing was performed on CD8+ T cells from PBMCs. The receptor source for this set is a human donor with multiple sclerosis.

J is TRBJ2-2 and V is TRBV29-1; D ambiguous. The CDR3 totals 12 residues. V was clipped by 7 bases and J by 4 bases, with 10 bases between them. From germline, CDR1 is SQVTM and CDR2 ANQGSEA. The CDR3 nucleotides are TGCAGCGCCGTAAGTGGCACCGGGGAGCTGTTTTTT. This gives the protein CSAVSGTGELFF.

V is TRBV4-1 and J is TRBJ2-1; a possible D gene is TRBD2 (5 bases). Germline assignment: CDR1 MGHRA and CDR2 YSYEKL. V was pared by 4 bases and J by 9 bases, with 10 bases between. This CDR3 spans 12 amino acids. CDR3 sequence (DNA): TGCGCCAGCAGCCTCACGGGGTTTGAGCAGTTCTTC. Translation: CASSLTGFEQFF.

The chain joins TRBV19 to TRBJ2-5; TRBD1 is a possible D gene (6 bases). Germline-derived CDR1 and CDR2 are LNHDA and SQIVND (reference sequence). This CDR3 comprises 16 residues. Trimming took 3 bases from V and 5 from J, leaving 19 bases between them. CDR3: CASSISWTARWETQYF. The CDR3 bases are TGTGCCAGTAGTATTTCCTGGACAGCCCGGTGGGAGACCCAGTACTTC.

The chain links TRBV27 to TRBJ2-3; the match to TRBD1 covers 10 bases. The germline V gene has CDR1 MNHEY and CDR2 SMNVEV (reference sequence). J was trimmed by 6 bases and V by 7 bases; bases with no gene match: 7. CDR3 length: 14 residues. CDR3 loop: CASTTGTGADTQYF. In nucleotides, the CDR3 is TGTGCCAGCACAACCGGGACAGGGGCGGATACGCAGTATTTT.

The gene calls are TRBV5-4 and TRBJ1-2; TRBD1 aligns across 11 bases. CDR3 size: 17 residues. Trimming took 5 bases from V and 5 from J; bases not matched to a gene: 14. Germline V CDR1 and CDR2: SGHNT, YYREEE (reference sequence). CDR3 sequence: CASRDRGRLRRAYGYTF. The CDR3 nucleotides are TGTGCCAGCAGGGACAGGGGGCGGCTCCGCCGGGCTTATGGCTACACCTTC.

The chain has TRBV9 and TRBJ2-2, with D perhaps matching TRBD1 (5 bases). The CDR3 contains 15 residues. The V and J ends lost 0 bases and 3 bases respectively, with 9 bases between them. CDR1 and CDR2 (germline): SGDLS, YYNGEE. The CDR3 reads CASSVEGVDTGELFF. CDR3 nucleotide sequence: TGTGCCAGCAGCGTAGAAGGGGTCGACACCGGGGAGCTGTTTTTT.

The chain is built from TRBV6-5 and TRBJ1-1; no reliable D call. Germline assignment: CDR1 MNHEY and CDR2 SVGAGI. Between the trimmed V and J ends, which lost 6 bases and 0 bases, there was a span of 14 bases. This CDR3 spans 15 amino acids. The CDR3 loop is CASRTGVKMNTEAFF. For the CDR3, the DNA is TGTGCCAGCAGAACTGGTGTGAAGATGAACACTGAAGCTTTCTTT.

The V call is TRBV16, the J call TRBJ2-3; D gene uncertain. V was pared by 0 bases and J by 5 bases, with 3 bases between. The CDR3 extends over 12 amino acids. Germline CDR1 and CDR2: KGHSY and FQNENV. CDR3 in DNA: TGTGCCAGCAGCCAATCGGTAGATACGCAGTATTTT. Protein product: CASSQSVDTQYF.

V usage is TRBV6-2 or TRBV6-3 and J usage is TRBJ2-1; 10 bases match TRBD2. Germline CDR1 is MNHEY and CDR2 is SVGEGT. Losses at the gene ends were 5 bases for V and 4 bases for J; bases not matched to a gene: 8. This CDR3 contains 16 residues. In DNA, the CDR3 is TGTGCCAGCAGTCAAGCCGGGACTAGCGCATACAATGAGCAGTTCTTC. Translated, it gives CASSQAGTSAYNEQFF.

This clonotype turned up a few times. The V and J genes are TRBV13 and TRBJ1-1; tentative D call: TRBD1 (5 bases). Trimming pared 0 bases from V and 4 bases from J, leaving 9 bases between. CDR1 and CDR2 (germline): PRHDT, FYEKMQ (reference sequence). This CDR3 region has 14 residues. CDR3 sequence reads: CASSLGWGSTEAFF. CDR3 bases: TGTGCCAGCAGCTTAGGATGGGGGAGCACTGAAGCTTTCTTT.

Concerning this clonotype: An end of the junction differs from the germline gene, which may be a read error. The CDR3 reads CSARKRIVNPGELFF. DNA of the CDR3: TGCAGTGCTAGAAAGCGGATTGTGAACCCCGGGGAGCTGTTTTTT. This chain connects TRBV20-1 to TRBJ2-2, with a weak D call TRBD2 (5 bases). This CDR3 is 15 amino acids long. CDR1 and CDR2 from the germline V gene are DFQATT and SNEGSKA (reference sequence).

The chain has TRBV5-4 and TRBJ2-3; 8 nucleotides align to TRBD1. The CDR3 length is 15 residues. V gave up 1 base and J gave up 2 bases; unmatched junction bases: 3. CDR1 is SGHNT, CDR2 YYREEE, per germline (reference sequence). The CDR3 DNA reads as TGTGCCAGCAGCTTGAGGCAGGGGGCCACAGATACGCAGTATTTT. It translates to CASSLRQGATDTQYF.

V gene TRBV12-3 or TRBV12-4 combines with J gene TRBJ2-1; D remains ambiguous. The CDR3 spans 11 residues. The ends were cut back, 8 bases at V and 10 bases at J, with 12 bases in the middle. CDR3 nucleotide sequence: TGTGCCAGCTTATTTGGGCCAGAGCAGTTCTTC. Its translation is CASLFGPEQFF.

V gene TRBV19 combines with J gene TRBJ2-3, with 8 bases that match TRBD2. There are 16 residues in the CDR3. The trim removed 6 bases at V and 2 bases at J, leaving 10 bases unmatched. From germline, CDR1 is LNHDA and CDR2 SQIVND (reference sequence). The CDR3 nucleotides read TGTGCCAGTAGAACCTGGACTAGCAAGAACACAGATACGCAGTATTTT. Its protein product is CASRTWTSKNTDTQYF.

In its sample, this clonotype was seen a few times. The chain joins TRBV20-1 to TRBJ2-7; D may be TRBD1 or TRBD2 (6 bases each). CDR3 length: 14 residues. Between the trimmed V and J ends, which lost 6 bases and 3 bases, there was a span of 18 bases. CDR1 DFQATT and CDR2 SNEGSKA come from the germline V gene (reference sequence). The CDR3 DNA follows: TGCAGTGCCGGGTGGGGGGCGCAGAGCTACGAGCAGTACTTC. It specifies CSAGWGAQSYEQYF.

Notes on this clonotype: A junction end diverges from the germline sequence, so it may reflect a read error. The chain joins TRBV5-6 to TRBJ1-2; D is undetermined. Germline CDR1 reads SGHDT; CDR2 reads YYEEEE. The CDR3 spans 13 residues. Here the CDR3 reads CASSLVSNYGYTF. The CDR3 bases are TGTGCCAGCAGCTTGGTTTCTAATTATGGCTACACCTTC.

This clonotype was detected once. The rearrangement links TRBV27 to TRBJ2-5; 7 bases agree with TRBD2. CDR3 length equals 15 residues. V trimming: 3 bases; J trimming: 4 bases; junction bases outside the gene matches: 8. CDR1 and CDR2 (germline): MNHEY, SMNVEV (reference sequence). CDR3 in DNA: TGTGCCAGCAGTTTCGGGGGGTCCGGCCTAGAGACCCAGTACTTC. Translating gives CASSFGGSGLETQYF.

The chain carries TRBV5-4 and TRBJ2-2; D possibly corresponds to TRBD2 (7 bases). The germline CDR1 and CDR2 sequences are SGHNT and YYREEE (reference sequence). The CDR3 extends over 15 amino acids. V lost 6 bases and J lost 4, with 16 bases in between. CDR3 nucleotide sequence: TGTGCCAGCACCCGCCCAGGGGAGGGCACCGGGGAGCTGTTTTTT. Protein sequence: CASTRPGEGTGELFF.

For this clonotype: One junction end does not reproduce the germline sequence, and a read error may be involved. The genes are TRBV9 and TRBJ2-1; 9 bases line up with TRBD2. Germline CDR1 is SGDLS and CDR2 is YYNGEE. CDR3 size: 13 residues. The CDR3 nucleotides are TGTGCCAGTAGCGGGAGTCGTTTCAATGAGCAGTTCTTC. It codes for CASSGSRFNEQFF.

This chain joins TRBV5-6 and TRBJ1-1, with D tentatively TRBD1 (5 bases). CDR3 length: 13 residues. Germline V gene data show CDR1 as SGHDT and CDR2 as YYEEEE. Trimming stripped 1 base from V and 4 bases from J, with 8 bases between. The CDR3: CASSLNGGTEAFF. The CDR3 DNA follows: TGTGCCAGCAGCTTGAATGGGGGCACTGAAGCTTTCTTT.

V is TRBV27 and J is TRBJ1-3; D is undetermined. The germline CDR1 and CDR2 sequences are MNHEY and SMNVEV (reference sequence). The V end lost 4 bases, the J end lost 2 bases, and 9 bases lay between the germline ends. The CDR3 contains 14 residues. The CDR3 DNA is TGTGCCAGCAGTTCGCCGAGAGCTGGAAACACCATATATTTT. Translated, it gives CASSSPRAGNTIYF.

The chain combines TRBV10-3 with TRBJ2-5; D is uncertain. Germline loops: CDR1 ENHRY, CDR2 SYGVKD. The CDR3 has 13 residues. Deletions cut 4 bases from V and 3 bases from J, with 9 bases between. CDR3 amino acids: CAISGNSKETQYF. CDR3 nucleotides: TGTGCCATCAGTGGCAACAGCAAAGAGACCCAGTACTTC.

This chain connects TRBV11-2 to TRBJ2-7, with TRBD1 matching over 7 bases. The V and J ends lost 1 base and 5 bases, in that order; junction bases with no gene match: 8. The CDR3 consists of 15 residues. CDR1 SGHAT and CDR2 FQNNGV come from the germline V gene. CDR3 in DNA: TGTGCCAGCAGCTTAGGGGCAGGACAGGCCCACGAGCAGTACTTC. Protein: CASSLGAGQAHEQYF.

V is TRBV20-1 and J is TRBJ2-7; the match to TRBD1 covers 8 bases. This CDR3 has 17 amino acids. Germline values: CDR1 DFQATT, CDR2 SNEGSKA (reference sequence). J lost 5 bases, V lost 6 bases, and 21 bases had no gene match. CDR3 protein: CSAQGQDTFGVFDEQYF. The CDR3 bases are TGCAGTGCCCAGGGACAGGACACCTTTGGAGTCTTCGACGAGCAGTACTTC.